This T cell receptor beta chain was recovered during a study of radiotherapy plus CTLA-4 blockade in lung cancer. A note on this clone: Its matching antigen is unknown.

Study findings and constraints: In blood, tumor-derived TCR clones expanded after radiotherapy plus ipilimumab. Interferon-beta, together with early blood T cell clone dynamics, reportedly best predicted response.

Using immunoSEQ multiplex PCR, the repertoire was profiled, and TCRdb retains in-frame clones only, with some absent. The data show roughly 76,000 clones, over 65% seen once. The TCR originated in a human donor with non-small cell lung cancer whose response to radiotherapy plus ipilimumab could not be evaluated. Material: peripheral blood, obtained from a patient treated with radiotherapy plus ipilimumab.

CDR3 in amino acids: CASSAGLAGGTSDTQYF. For the CDR3, the DNA is TGTGCCAGCAGCGCGGGACTAGCGGGGGGCACGTCAGATACGCAGTATTTT. J is TRBJ2-3 and V is TRBV9; TRBD2 agrees at 15 bases. The CDR3 length is 17 residues. Germline loops: CDR1 SGDLS, CDR2 YYNGEE. The V gene end was trimmed by 3 bases and the J gene end by 4 bases; junction bases not matched to a gene: 6.